Listed below are T cell receptor beta chains from one sample, sequenced in a study of blood T cell repertoires in COVID-19. Some clones are missing from TCRdb's copy, which holds only in-frame ones; the method was immunoSEQ multiplex PCR. Here the sample spans 310,000 or so clones, over 75% being singletons. The source material was peripheral blood. The receptor source for this set is a woman in her forties or fifties with active or convalescent COVID-19. Each CDR3 is given with its conserved first and last residue. D genes are given only for firm matches. For some rows the clone size is stated as once, few or many, or as a class when expanded; others skip it.

J gene: TRBJ1-2
clone size: medium-sized
V gene: TRBV4-3
D gene: NA
CDR3 protein: CASSQDTGYVNYGYTF
CDR3 DNA: TGCGCCAGCAGCCAAGATACGGGATATGTTAACTATGGCTACACCTTC

J gene: TRBJ2-6
clone size: once
V gene: TRBV7-3
D gene: NA
CDR3 protein: CASSLRQADSGANVLTF
CDR3 DNA: TGTGCCAGCAGCCTCAGACAGGCCGACTCTGGGGCCAACGTCCTGACTTTC

J gene: TRBJ2-7
clone size: once
V gene: TRBV6-5
D gene: NA
CDR3 protein: CASSYWPGVSYEQYF
CDR3 DNA: TGTGCCAGCAGTTACTGGCCAGGGGTTTCCTACGAGCAGTACTTC

J gene: TRBJ2-5
clone size: NA
V gene: TRBV7-2
D gene: TRBD1
CDR3 protein: CASSFGQGVETQYF
CDR3 DNA: TGTGCCAGCAGCTTCGGACAGGGTGTCGAGACCCAGTACTTC

J gene: TRBJ2-3
clone size: NA
V gene: TRBV5-4
D gene: TRBD2
CDR3 protein: CASSTPGGVDTQYF
CDR3 DNA: TGTGCCAGCAGCACCCCGGGGGGGGTGGATACGCAGTATTTT

J gene: TRBJ1-5
clone size: NA
V gene: TRBV19
D gene: NA
CDR3 protein: CASRERGTYSNQPQHF
CDR3 DNA: TGTGCCAGTAGAGAACGAGGAACCTATAGCAATCAGCCCCAGCATTTT

J gene: TRBJ1-2
clone size: NA
V gene: TRBV18
D gene: NA
CDR3 protein: CASSVTYSNYGYTF
CDR3 DNA: TGTGCCAGCTCGGTTACCTACTCTAACTATGGCTACACCTTC

J gene: TRBJ2-1
clone size: NA
V gene: TRBV11-3
D gene: TRBD1
CDR3 protein: CASESGTGVNEQFF
CDR3 DNA: TGTGCCAGCGAGTCCGGGACAGGGGTAAATGAGCAGTTCTTC

J gene: TRBJ1-1
clone size: NA
V gene: TRBV27
D gene: NA
CDR3 protein: CASSLMGSEANTEAFF
CDR3 DNA: TGTGCCAGCAGTTTAATGGGCAGTGAAGCCAACACTGAAGCTTTCTTT

J gene: TRBJ1-4
clone size: NA
V gene: TRBV5-1
D gene: NA
CDR3 protein: CASSLGQPSTNEKLFF
CDR3 DNA: TGCGCCAGCAGCTTGGGACAGCCTTCAACTAATGAAAAACTGTTTTTT

J gene: TRBJ1-5
clone size: NA
V gene: TRBV5-5
D gene: NA
CDR3 protein: CASSLELGGPNQPQHF
CDR3 DNA: TGTGCCAGCAGCTTGGAGCTGGGGGGTCCCAATCAGCCCCAGCATTTT

J gene: TRBJ1-2
clone size: NA
V gene: TRBV2
D gene: TRBD1
CDR3 protein: CASSRTGDYGYTF
CDR3 DNA: TGTGCCAGCAGCCGAACAGGGGACTATGGCTACACCTTC

J gene: TRBJ1-5
clone size: NA
V gene: TRBV6-6
D gene: NA
CDR3 protein: CASSYVEAQPQHF
CDR3 DNA: TGTGCCAGCAGTTACGTTGAAGCTCAGCCCCAGCATTTT

J gene: TRBJ1-1
clone size: NA
V gene: TRBV11-3
D gene: NA
CDR3 protein: CASSFTNTEAFF
CDR3 DNA: TGTGCCAGCAGCTTCACTAACACTGAAGCTTTCTTT